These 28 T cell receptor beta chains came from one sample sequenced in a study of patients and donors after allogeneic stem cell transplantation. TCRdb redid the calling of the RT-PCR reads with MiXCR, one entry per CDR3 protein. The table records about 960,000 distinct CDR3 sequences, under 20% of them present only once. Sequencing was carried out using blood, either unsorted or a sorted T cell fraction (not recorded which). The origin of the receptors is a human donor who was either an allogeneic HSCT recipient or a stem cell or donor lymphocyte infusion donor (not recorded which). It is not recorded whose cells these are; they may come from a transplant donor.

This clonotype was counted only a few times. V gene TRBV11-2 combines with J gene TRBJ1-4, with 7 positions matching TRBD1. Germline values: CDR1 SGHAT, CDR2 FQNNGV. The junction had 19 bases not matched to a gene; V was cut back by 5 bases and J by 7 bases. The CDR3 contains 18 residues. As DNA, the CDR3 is TGTGCCAGCAGCACCTTACGACAGGGTCTAGGACCTTTTGAAAAACTGTTTTTT. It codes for CASSTLRQGLGPFEKLFF.

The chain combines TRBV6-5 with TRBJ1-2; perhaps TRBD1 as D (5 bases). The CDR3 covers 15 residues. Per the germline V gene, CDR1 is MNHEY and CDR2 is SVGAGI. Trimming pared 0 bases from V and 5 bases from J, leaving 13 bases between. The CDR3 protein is CASSYSTQGGYGYTF. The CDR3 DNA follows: TGTGCCAGCAGTTACTCGACGCAGGGAGGATATGGCTACACCTTC.

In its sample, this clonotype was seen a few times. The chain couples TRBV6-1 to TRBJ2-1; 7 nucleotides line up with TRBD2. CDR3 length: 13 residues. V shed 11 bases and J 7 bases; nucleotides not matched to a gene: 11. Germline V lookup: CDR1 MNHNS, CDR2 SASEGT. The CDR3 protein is CACLGRASNEQFF. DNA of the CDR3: TGTGCCTGCTTAGGGAGGGCCTCAAATGAGCAGTTCTTC.

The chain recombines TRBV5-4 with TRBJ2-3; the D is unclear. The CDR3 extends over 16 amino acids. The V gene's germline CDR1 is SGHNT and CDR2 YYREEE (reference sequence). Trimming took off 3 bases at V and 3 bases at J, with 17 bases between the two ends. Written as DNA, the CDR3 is TGTGCCAGCAGCTCGACAAGGACGTCTGTAACAGATACGCAGTATTTT. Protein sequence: CASSSTRTSVTDTQYF.

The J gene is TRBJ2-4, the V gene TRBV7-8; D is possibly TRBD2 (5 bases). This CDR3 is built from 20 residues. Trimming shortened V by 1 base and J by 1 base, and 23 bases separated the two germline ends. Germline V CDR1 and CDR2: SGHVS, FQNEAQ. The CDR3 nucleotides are TGTGCCAGCAGCTTAGGTCGGGGAGCCTCCTCCGTTGAGGCCAAAAACATTCAGTACTTC. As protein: CASSLGRGASSVEAKNIQYF.

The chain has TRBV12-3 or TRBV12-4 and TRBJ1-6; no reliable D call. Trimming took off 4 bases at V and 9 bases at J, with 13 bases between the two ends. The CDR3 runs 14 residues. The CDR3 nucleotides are TGTGCCAGCAGTTGGGCTAAGCTAGGTTCACCCCTCCACTTT. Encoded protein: CASSWAKLGSPLHF.

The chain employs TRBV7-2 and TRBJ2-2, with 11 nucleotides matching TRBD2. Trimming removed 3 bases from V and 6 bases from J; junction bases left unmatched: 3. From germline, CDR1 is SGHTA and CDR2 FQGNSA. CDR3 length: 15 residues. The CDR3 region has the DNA TGTGCCAGCAGCTTTAGCGGGGGGGCTCCCGGGGAGCTGTTTTTT. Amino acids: CASSFSGGAPGELFF.

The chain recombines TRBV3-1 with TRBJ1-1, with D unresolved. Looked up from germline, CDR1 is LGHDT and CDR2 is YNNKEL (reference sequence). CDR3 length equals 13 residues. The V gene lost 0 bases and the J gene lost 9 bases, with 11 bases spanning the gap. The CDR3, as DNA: TGTGCCAGCAGCCAAGATCGGAACACCAAAGCTTTCTTT. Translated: CASSQDRNTKAFF.

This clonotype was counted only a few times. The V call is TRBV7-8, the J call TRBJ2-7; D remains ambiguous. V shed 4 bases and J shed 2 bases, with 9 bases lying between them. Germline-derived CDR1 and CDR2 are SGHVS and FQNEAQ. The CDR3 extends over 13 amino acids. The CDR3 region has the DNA TGTGCCAGCAGCTCCGTCTTTACCTACGAGCAGTACTTC. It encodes CASSSVFTYEQYF.

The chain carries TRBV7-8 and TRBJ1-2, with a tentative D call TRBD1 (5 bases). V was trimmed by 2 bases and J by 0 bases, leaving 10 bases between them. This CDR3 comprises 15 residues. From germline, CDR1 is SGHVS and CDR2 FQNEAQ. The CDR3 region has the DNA TGTGCCAGCAGCTTACACAGGCCTTCTAACTATGGCTACACCTTC. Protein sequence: CASSLHRPSNYGYTF.

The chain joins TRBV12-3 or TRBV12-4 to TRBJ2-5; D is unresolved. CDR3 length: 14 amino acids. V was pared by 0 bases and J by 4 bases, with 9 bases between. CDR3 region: CASSLAGIRETQYF. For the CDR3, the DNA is TGTGCCAGCAGTTTAGCGGGGATAAGAGAGACCCAGTACTTC.

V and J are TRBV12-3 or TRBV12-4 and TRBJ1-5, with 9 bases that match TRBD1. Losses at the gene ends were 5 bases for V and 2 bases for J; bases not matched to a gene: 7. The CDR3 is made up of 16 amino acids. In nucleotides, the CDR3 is TGTGCCAGCAGTAAGGGACAGGGACTACGCAATCAGCCCCAGCATTTT. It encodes CASSKGQGLRNQPQHF.

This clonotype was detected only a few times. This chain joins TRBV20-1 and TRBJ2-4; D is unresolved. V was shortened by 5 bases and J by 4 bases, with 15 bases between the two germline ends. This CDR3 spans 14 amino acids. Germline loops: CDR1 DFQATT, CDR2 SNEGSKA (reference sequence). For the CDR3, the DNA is TGCAGTGCTTCCGACCCGGACCAAAAAAACATTCAGTACTTC. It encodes CSASDPDQKNIQYF.

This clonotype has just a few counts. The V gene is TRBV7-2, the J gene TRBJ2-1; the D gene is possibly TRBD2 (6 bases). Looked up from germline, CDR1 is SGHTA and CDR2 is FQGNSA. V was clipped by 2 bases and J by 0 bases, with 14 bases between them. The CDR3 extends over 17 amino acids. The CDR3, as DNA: TGTGCCAGCAGCTTACGGTTGGGGGGTTACTCCTACAATGAGCAGTTCTTC. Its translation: CASSLRLGGYSYNEQFF.

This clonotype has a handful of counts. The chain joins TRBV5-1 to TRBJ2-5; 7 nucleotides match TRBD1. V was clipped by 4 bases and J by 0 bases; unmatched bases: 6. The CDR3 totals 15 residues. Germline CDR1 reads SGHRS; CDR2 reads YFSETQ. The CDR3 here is CASSLYQGDQETQYF. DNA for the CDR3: TGCGCCAGCAGCCTATACCAGGGGGACCAAGAGACCCAGTACTTC.

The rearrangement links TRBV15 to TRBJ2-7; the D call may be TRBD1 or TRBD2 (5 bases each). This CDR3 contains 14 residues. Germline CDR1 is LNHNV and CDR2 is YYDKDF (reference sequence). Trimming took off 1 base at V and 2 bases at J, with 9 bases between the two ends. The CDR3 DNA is TGTGCCACCAGCAGAGGGGACGGAGCCTACGAGCAGTACTTC. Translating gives CATSRGDGAYEQYF.

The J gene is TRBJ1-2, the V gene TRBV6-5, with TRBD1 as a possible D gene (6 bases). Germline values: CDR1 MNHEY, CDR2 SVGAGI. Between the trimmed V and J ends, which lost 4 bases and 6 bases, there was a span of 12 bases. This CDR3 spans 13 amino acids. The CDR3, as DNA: TGTGCCAGCAGTTTAACAGGGATCGATGGCTACACCTTC. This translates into CASSLTGIDGYTF.

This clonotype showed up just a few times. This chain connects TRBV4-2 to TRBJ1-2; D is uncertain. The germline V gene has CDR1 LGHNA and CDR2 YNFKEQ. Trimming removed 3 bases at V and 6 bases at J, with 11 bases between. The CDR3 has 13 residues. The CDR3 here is CASSHRHGDGYTF. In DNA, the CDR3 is TGTGCCAGCAGCCACCGACATGGGGATGGCTACACCTTC.

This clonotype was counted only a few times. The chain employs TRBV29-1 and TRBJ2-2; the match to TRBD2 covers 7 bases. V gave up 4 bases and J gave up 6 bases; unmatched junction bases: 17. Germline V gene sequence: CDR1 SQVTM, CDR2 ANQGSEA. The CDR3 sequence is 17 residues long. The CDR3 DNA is TGCAGCGTTGGGACCCACGCGCGGGGAGGGCTCTCCGGGGAGCTGTTTTTT. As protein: CSVGTHARGGLSGELFF.

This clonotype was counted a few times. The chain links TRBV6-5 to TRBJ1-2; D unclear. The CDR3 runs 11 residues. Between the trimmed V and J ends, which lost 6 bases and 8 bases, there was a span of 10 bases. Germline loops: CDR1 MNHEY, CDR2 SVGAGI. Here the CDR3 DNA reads TGTGCCAGCAGAACCGCGGGGGGCTACACCTTC. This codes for CASRTAGGYTF.

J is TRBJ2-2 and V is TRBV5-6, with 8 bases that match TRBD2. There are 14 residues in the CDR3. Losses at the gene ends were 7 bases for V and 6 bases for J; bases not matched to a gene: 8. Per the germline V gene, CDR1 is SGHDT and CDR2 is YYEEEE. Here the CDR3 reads CASSGLVTSGELFF. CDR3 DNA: TGTGCCAGCTCGGGACTAGTGACGTCCGGGGAGCTGTTTTTT.

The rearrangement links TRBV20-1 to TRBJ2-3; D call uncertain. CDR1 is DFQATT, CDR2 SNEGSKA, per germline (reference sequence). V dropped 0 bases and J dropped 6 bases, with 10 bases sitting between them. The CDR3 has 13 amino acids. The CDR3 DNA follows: TGCAGTGCTAGAGATTCACGCCCGGATACGCAGTATTTT. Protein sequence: CSARDSRPDTQYF.

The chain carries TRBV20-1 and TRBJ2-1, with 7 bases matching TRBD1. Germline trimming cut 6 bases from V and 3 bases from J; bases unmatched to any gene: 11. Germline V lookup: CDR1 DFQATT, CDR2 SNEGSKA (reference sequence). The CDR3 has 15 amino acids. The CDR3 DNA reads TGCAGTGCGACCGGGACAGAGAGTCTCTACAATGAGCAGTTCTTC. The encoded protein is CSATGTESLYNEQFF.

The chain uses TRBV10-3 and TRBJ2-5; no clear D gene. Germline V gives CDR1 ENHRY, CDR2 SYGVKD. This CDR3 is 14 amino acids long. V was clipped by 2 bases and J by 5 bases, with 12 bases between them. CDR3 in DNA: TGTGCCATCAGTGAGCCCAAAACCAGGGAGACCCAGTACTTC. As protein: CAISEPKTRETQYF.

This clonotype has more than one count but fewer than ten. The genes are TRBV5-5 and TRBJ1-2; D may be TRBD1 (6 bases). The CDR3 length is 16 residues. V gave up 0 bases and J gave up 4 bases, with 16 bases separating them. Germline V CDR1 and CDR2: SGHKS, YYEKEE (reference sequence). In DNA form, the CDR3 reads TGTGCCAGCAGCTTGGCCGGGGGGCACGGACCCTATGGCTACACCTTC. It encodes CASSLAGGHGPYGYTF.

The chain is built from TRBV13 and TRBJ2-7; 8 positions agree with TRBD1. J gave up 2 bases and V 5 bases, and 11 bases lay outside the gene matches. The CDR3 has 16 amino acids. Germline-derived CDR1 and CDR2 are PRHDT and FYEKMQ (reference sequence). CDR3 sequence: CASSVRTGNGAYEQYF. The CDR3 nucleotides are TGTGCCAGCAGCGTCCGGACAGGGAACGGGGCCTACGAGCAGTACTTC.

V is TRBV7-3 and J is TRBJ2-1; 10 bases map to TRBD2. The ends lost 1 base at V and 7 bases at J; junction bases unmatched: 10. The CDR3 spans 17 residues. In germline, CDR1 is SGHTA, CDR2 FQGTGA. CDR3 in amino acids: CASSLNPLAGARNEQFF. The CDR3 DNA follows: TGTGCCAGCAGCTTAAACCCCCTAGCGGGAGCGAGGAATGAGCAGTTCTTC. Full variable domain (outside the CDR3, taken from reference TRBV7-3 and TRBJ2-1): GAGVSQTPSNKVTEKGKYVELRCDPISGHTALYWYRQSLGQGPEFLIYFQGTGAADDSGLPNDRFFAVRPEGSVSTLKIQRTERGDSAVYLCASSLNPLAGARNEQFFGPGTRLTVL.

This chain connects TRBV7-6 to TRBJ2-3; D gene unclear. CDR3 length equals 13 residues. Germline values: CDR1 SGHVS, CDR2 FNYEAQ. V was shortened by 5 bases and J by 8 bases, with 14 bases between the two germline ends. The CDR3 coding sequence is TGTGCCAGCAGCCAGGAGTTTTCTGGTACGCAGTATTTT. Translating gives CASSQEFSGTQYF.